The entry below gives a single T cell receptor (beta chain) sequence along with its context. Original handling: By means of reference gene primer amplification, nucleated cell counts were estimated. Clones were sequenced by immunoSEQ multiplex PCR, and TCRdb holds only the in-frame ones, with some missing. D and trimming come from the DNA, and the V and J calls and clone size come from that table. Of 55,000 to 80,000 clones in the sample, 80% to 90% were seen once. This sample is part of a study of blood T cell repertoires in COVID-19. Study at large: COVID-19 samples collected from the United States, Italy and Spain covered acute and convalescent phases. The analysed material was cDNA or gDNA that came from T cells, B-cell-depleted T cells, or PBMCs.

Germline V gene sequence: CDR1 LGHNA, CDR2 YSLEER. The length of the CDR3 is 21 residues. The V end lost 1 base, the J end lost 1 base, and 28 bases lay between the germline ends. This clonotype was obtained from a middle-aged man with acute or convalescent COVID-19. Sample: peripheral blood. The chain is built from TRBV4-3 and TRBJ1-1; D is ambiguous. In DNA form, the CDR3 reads TGCGCCAGCAGCCAAGGACTCCTGCCGCGGGTCTCTGTTGGCGGGAACACTGAAGCTTTCTTT. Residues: CASSQGLLPRVSVGGNTEAFF.